This T cell receptor (beta chain) appears in the sequencing data of a study of blood T cell repertoires in COVID-19. Looking at the study overall: Material from acute and convalescent COVID-19 was sourced from the United States, Italy and Spain. Sample material is recorded as cDNA or gDNA derived from T cells, B-cell-depleted T cells, or PBMCs.

In the original processing: Estimation of nucleated cell counts relied on the amplification of reference gene primers. Sequenced by immunoSEQ multiplex PCR; TCRdb stores in-frame clones only, minus some. That table supplies the V and J calls and clone size; D and trimming were determined from the DNA. Here the sample spans 18,000 or so clones, roughly nine tenths being singletons. The CDR3 consists of 15 residues. Germline V gene data show CDR1 as SGDLS and CDR2 as YYNGEE. Germline trimming cut 4 bases from V and 7 bases from J; bases unmatched to any gene: 7. The rearrangement uses TRBV9 and TRBJ1-4, with 10 positions matching TRBD1. Sequenced material: peripheral blood. This clonotype was obtained from a human donor in a cohort sampled during active COVID-19. In nucleotides, the CDR3 is TGTGCCAGCAGCACCAGGACAGGGGGAGGTGAAAAACTGTTTTTT. Amino acid sequence: CASSTRTGGGEKLFF. Drawing the rest from reference TRBV9 and TRBJ1-4, the complete variable domain is DSGVTQTPKHLITATGQRVTLRCSPRSGDLSVYWYQQSLDQGLQFLIQYYNGEERAKGNILERFSAQQFPDLHSELNLSSLELGDSALYFCASSTRTGGGEKLFFGSGTQLSVL.